Shown below are 10 T cell receptor beta chains from a single sample sequenced in a study of a mutant IDH1 vaccine in newly diagnosed glioma. Their recognized antigens are unknown. Assay: immunoSEQ multiplex PCR; the TCRdb copy retains only in-frame clones and omits some. The sample lists tens of thousands of clones, approximately 92% occurring once. Time point indicated: week 47, end of study. A single vaccine dose contained 300 ug of mutant IDH1 20-mer peptide, and topical imiquimod was used with it. Sequencing used PBMCs, obtained from a glioma patient whose treatment included an IDH1 peptide vaccine. The receptors here all came from a woman in her thirties or forties with glioma.

V gene TRBV14 combines with J gene TRBJ2-5, with 8 bases that match TRBD1. This CDR3 is built from 16 residues. The V segment lost 4 bases and the J segment 2 bases; nucleotides outside the gene matches: 9. CDR1 and CDR2 from the germline V gene are SGHDN and FVKESK. The CDR3 sequence is CASSPRTGLRQETQYF. CDR3 nucleotide sequence: TGTGCCAGCAGCCCGCGGACAGGGCTTCGGCAAGAGACCCAGTACTTC.

The chain joins TRBV4-1 to TRBJ1-1; D remains ambiguous. The CDR3 has 15 amino acids. V gave up 0 bases and J gave up 6 bases, with 14 bases separating them. Germline lookup yields CDR1 MGHRA and CDR2 YSYEKL. CDR3 residues: CASSQEALFRPEAFF. CDR3 in DNA: TGCGCCAGCAGCCAAGAGGCTCTCTTTAGGCCTGAAGCTTTCTTT.

This clone was recorded a few times. V gene TRBV6-5 combines with J gene TRBJ1-2, with TRBD1 matching 8 bases. Unmatched junction bases numbered 10, after V lost 8 bases and J lost 2 bases. This CDR3 contains 15 residues. Germline assignment: CDR1 MNHEY and CDR2 SVGAGI. This CDR3 reads CASSGRGRTNYGYTF. CDR3 bases: TGTGCCAGCTCGGGCAGGGGGCGAACAAACTATGGCTACACCTTC.

The chain joins TRBV6-1 to TRBJ1-4; D gene unclear. The germline V gene has CDR1 MNHNS and CDR2 SASEGT. Trimming stripped 5 bases from V and 4 bases from J, with 8 bases between. This CDR3 spans 13 amino acids. CDR3 sequence: CASSSGYNEKLFF. The CDR3 nucleotides are TGTGCCAGCAGTTCGGGGTATAATGAAAAACTGTTTTTT.

The rearrangement uses TRBV7-2 and TRBJ1-3, with 7 bases fitting TRBD1. The CDR3 runs 16 residues. Germline V gives CDR1 SGHTA, CDR2 FQGNSA. V lost 5 bases, J lost 4 bases, and 11 bases stayed unmatched. The CDR3 is CASSKQGTLGGNTIYF. As DNA, the CDR3 is TGTGCCAGCAGCAAACAGGGGACTTTAGGGGGAAACACCATATATTTT.

The J gene is TRBJ1-2, the V gene TRBV9; D might be TRBD1 (6 bases). Germline-derived CDR1 and CDR2 are SGDLS and YYNGEE. The V gene lost 3 bases and the J gene lost 4 bases, with 16 bases spanning the gap. The CDR3 length is 15 residues. This CDR3 reads CASSGQGTPGYGYTF. As DNA, the CDR3 is TGTGCCAGCAGCGGCCAGGGGACCCCGGGCTATGGCTACACCTTC.

The chain couples TRBV6-5 to TRBJ1-5; TRBD1 agrees at 7 bases. Trimming at V came to 7 bases and at J to 4 bases, leaving 4 bases not matched to a gene. The germline gives CDR1 MNHEY, CDR2 SVGAGI. The CDR3 contains 13 residues. The CDR3 sequence: CASTPGGNQPQHF. CDR3 bases: TGTGCCAGCACCCCAGGGGGGAATCAGCCCCAGCATTTT.

The gene calls are TRBV14 and TRBJ1-3; D remains unclear. Germline-derived CDR1 and CDR2 are SGHDN and FVKESK. This CDR3 has 15 residues. With 0 bases removed from V and 4 bases from J, the gap between germline ends came to 10 bases. CDR3 nucleotide sequence: TGTGCCAGCAGCCAAGAGAGGATTCTCGGAAACACCATATATTTT. The encoded protein is CASSQERILGNTIYF.

The chain combines TRBV4-1 with TRBJ2-7, with TRBD2 matching over 13 bases. V trimming: 4 bases; J trimming: 0 bases; junction bases outside the gene matches: 0. The germline gives CDR1 MGHRA, CDR2 YSYEKL. This CDR3 is 15 amino acids long. The CDR3 protein is CASSRLAGGSYEQYF. CDR3 DNA: TGCGCCAGCAGCCGACTAGCGGGGGGCTCCTACGAGCAGTACTTC.

This sequence joins TRBV27 and TRBJ2-1; the D gene could be TRBD1 or TRBD2 (6 bases each). The CDR3 totals 15 residues. Germline CDR1 reads MNHEY; CDR2 reads SMNVEV (reference sequence). The ends were cut back, 2 bases at V and 3 bases at J, with 11 bases in the middle. CDR3 in DNA: TGTGCCAGCAGTTTAACAGGGAGGCTCTACAATGAGCAGTTCTTC. It encodes CASSLTGRLYNEQFF.